This TCR beta chain originates from a study of control samples from healthy donors and cancer patients. A word on this clone: Because the CDR3's place on the DNA is in doubt, the DNA is left out and the CDR3 is given as listed by TCRdb.

The CDR3 comprises 16 residues, both ends counted. Germline CDR1 SEHNR, CDR2 FQNEAQ (reference sequence). Only in-frame clones appear in the TCRdb table, and some are missing; sequencing was by immunoSEQ multiplex PCR. This sample has around 140,000 clones, with 80% to 95% found just once. Sequenced sample: blood. The chain links TRBV7-9 to TRBJ2-4; the tabulated D call, TRBD2, remains unverified against the DNA. The sequence was collected from a man between 25 and 39 years old in good health. The CDR3 spells CASSTTVGGGTNPKDF.